Listed below are T cell receptor beta chains from one sample, sequenced in a study of naive and memory T cell subsets. TCRdb independently ran MiXCR on the UMI-ligation and nested PCR reads; one entry per CDR3 protein. This sample yields some 82,000 distinct CDR3 sequences, of which 10% to 12% are seen a single time; around 0.13% belongs to the top ten. Sequencing used naive CD4+ T cells from blood. The receptors derive from a human donor in good health. Each CDR3 is given with its conserved first and last residue. The D gene is left open where the match is weak. Size is stated for part of the rows, as once, few or many counts, or as a class when the clone is expanded.

abundance	j_gene	v_gene	d_gene	CDR3nt	CDR3aa
.	TRBJ1-1	TRBV2	.	TGTGCCAGCAGTGTATTAGTGATGAACACTGAAGCTTTCTTT	CASSVLVMNTEAFF
few	TRBJ2-7	TRBV6-9	.	TGTGCCAGCAGAAGCAGGGCCTCCTACGAGCAGTACTTC	CASRSRASYEQYF
few	TRBJ2-7	TRBV12-3/TRBV12-4	.	TGTGCCAGCAGTCCTTCCGGGCCCTCCTACGAGCAGTACTTC	CASSPSGPSYEQYF
many	TRBJ2-2	TRBV12-3/TRBV12-4	TRBD2	TGTGCCAGCAGACGCCTAGCGGGAGTTATCGGGGAGCTGTTTTTT	CASRRLAGVIGELFF
.	TRBJ1-4	TRBV11-2	.	TGTGCCAGCAGCTTATCACCTAATGAAAAACTGTTTTTT	CASSLSPNEKLFF
.	TRBJ2-1	TRBV11-3	.	TGTGCCAGCGGACGGGGTAACAATGAGCAGTTCTTC	CASGRGNNEQFF
few	TRBJ1-1	TRBV20-1	TRBD1	TGCAGTGTGGACAGGGGTAAAACGAGTCTCACTGAAGCTTTCTTT	CSVDRGKTSLTEAFF
few	TRBJ1-5	TRBV20-1	.	TGCAGTGCCAGACCTTCAGTCGGCTATCAGCCCCAGCATTTT	CSARPSVGYQPQHF
many	TRBJ2-5	TRBV20-1	TRBD2	TGCAGTGCCCCGAGGCCCCTAGCGGGGGAAGAGACCCAGTACTTC	CSAPRPLAGEETQYF
.	TRBJ2-1	TRBV28	.	TGTGCCAGCAGTTTAGAATACCCGAATCGGGGCAATGAGCAGTTCTTC	CASSLEYPNRGNEQFF
many	TRBJ2-2	TRBV24-1	.	TGTGCCACCAGTGGGGCGTGGGGCCCCAACACCGGGGAGCTGTTTTTT	CATSGAWGPNTGELFF
few	TRBJ1-2	TRBV12-3/TRBV12-4	TRBD1	TGTGCCAGCAGTCCCGCCCCGACAGGGCGGGATGGCTACACCTTC	CASSPAPTGRDGYTF
few	TRBJ2-7	TRBV20-1	TRBD1	TGCAGTGCCAATCCCAAACCTGGACAGGGACCCTTCTACGAGCAGTACTTC	CSANPKPGQGPFYEQYF
many	TRBJ2-5	TRBV7-3	TRBD1	TGTGCCAGCAGCCTCACAGGGGTAGGAGGTCAAGAGACCCAGTACTTC	CASSLTGVGGQETQYF
few	TRBJ2-2	TRBV6-1	.	TGTGCCAGCTCTCGGGACATTCGGGAGCTGTTTTTT	CASSRDIRELFF
few	TRBJ2-1	TRBV18	TRBD2	TGTGCCAGCTCACCAGGTACTAGCGGGAGCGATGAGCAGTTCTTC	CASSPGTSGSDEQFF
.	TRBJ2-3	TRBV14	.	TGTGCCAGCAGCTTACCGACCGGGGCCACGCAGTATTTT	CASSLPTGATQYF
few	TRBJ1-1	TRBV13	.	TGTGCCAGCAGCTTAATGGGACCAGTGAACACTGAAGCTTTCTTT	CASSLMGPVNTEAFF
few	TRBJ2-3	TRBV7-8	.	TGTGCCAGCAGCTCCCTGGACGGTGGATTCACAGATACGCAGTATTTT	CASSSLDGGFTDTQYF
few	TRBJ2-3	TRBV28	TRBD1	TGTGCCAGCACCGAGACAGGGCCCAGGGCAGATACGCAGTATTTT	CASTETGPRADTQYF
few	TRBJ2-3	TRBV7-8	.	TGTGCCAGCAGCTTAGAGAAGGGAACCCTCACAGATACGCAGTATTTT	CASSLEKGTLTDTQYF
few	TRBJ2-1	TRBV7-2	.	TGTGCCAGCAGCTTAGTCGACTTCGAAAATGAGCAGTTCTTC	CASSLVDFENEQFF
few	TRBJ2-5	TRBV7-8	TRBD2	TGTGCCAGCAGCTTATACGGCGGGAGGGAGACCCAGTACTTC	CASSLYGGRETQYF
.	TRBJ2-3	TRBV4-2	TRBD2	TGTGCCAGCAGCCAAGAACGAGGGCTAGCGGTAGATACGCAGTATTTT	CASSQERGLAVDTQYF
.	TRBJ2-7	TRBV14	.	TGTGCCAGCACCCAGCTGAGAAGCTCCTACGAGCAGTACTTC	CASTQLRSSYEQYF
few	TRBJ2-7	TRBV7-2	.	TGTGCCAGCAGCTTCAAGGACCTCGGAGAGCAGTACTTC	CASSFKDLGEQYF
.	TRBJ2-1	TRBV6-6	.	TGTGCCAGCACCGCAAAAGAGGGCTACAATGAGCAGTTCTTC	CASTAKEGYNEQFF
few	TRBJ2-1	TRBV7-9	.	TGTGCCAGCAGCTGGGGGGAGGATGAGCAGTTCTTC	CASSWGEDEQFF
few	TRBJ2-1	TRBV7-9	TRBD2	TGTGCCAGCAGCGCCAAGACTAGCGGGGGGGCCAACAATGAGCAGTTCTTC	CASSAKTSGGANNEQFF
many	TRBJ2-3	TRBV7-4	TRBD2	TGTGCCAGCAGCACAAAGAGGGGAGGGCCCGATACGCAGTATTTT	CASSTKRGGPDTQYF
.	TRBJ1-5	TRBV20-1	.	TGCAGTGCTTCCCTAGGGGTCTCGCCCCAGCATTTT	CSASLGVSPQHF
.	TRBJ2-6	TRBV6-2/TRBV6-3	.	TGTGCCAGCATTCCACACAGGGTGTTGGACGGGGCCAACGTCCTGACTTTC	CASIPHRVLDGANVLTF
.	TRBJ1-5	TRBV6-2/TRBV6-3	.	TGTGCCAGCGGCTACTCAGGACACGTTAGCAATCAGCCCCAGCATTTT	CASGYSGHVSNQPQHF
.	TRBJ2-5	TRBV12-3/TRBV12-4	.	TGTGCCAGCAGTTTCCGTCGTAAGGACCAAGAGACCCAGTACTTC	CASSFRRKDQETQYF
.	TRBJ2-1	TRBV15	.	TGTGCCACCAGCAGGCGGGACAGATACAATGAGCAGTTCTTC	CATSRRDRYNEQFF
.	TRBJ1-1	TRBV4-3	.	TGCGCCAGCAGCCAAGAGTGGCAGGGGTTTGAAGCTTTCTTT	CASSQEWQGFEAFF
.	TRBJ2-7	TRBV3-2	.	TGTGCCAGCAGCCAAGACCAGGCAGCGGGAGTTCCCTACGAGCAGTACTTC	CASSQDQAAGVPYEQYF
many	TRBJ2-3	TRBV6-1	TRBD2	TGTGCCAGCAGTGAATTGGGACTAGCAATCCCAGATACGCAGTATTTT	CASSELGLAIPDTQYF
many	TRBJ2-7	TRBV27	.	TGTGCCAGCAGTTTAGTGTTGGGGGACGAGCAGTACTTC	CASSLVLGDEQYF
.	TRBJ2-2	TRBV11-1	.	TGTGCCAGCAGCTCGACTTCCCCGAGTCCCGGGGAGCTGTTTTTT	CASSSTSPSPGELFF
.	TRBJ2-6	TRBV28	TRBD1	TGTGCCACCGACAGGGCTGGGGCCAACGTCCTGACTTTC	CATDRAGANVLTF
.	TRBJ1-6	TRBV6-1	TRBD1	TGTGCCAGCAGTGATCGGACAGGGGCGGTTTCACCCCTCCACTTT	CASSDRTGAVSPLHF
many	TRBJ2-3	TRBV6-4	.	TGTGCCAGCAGTGACGCTACAGATACGCAGTATTTT	CASSDATDTQYF
.	TRBJ2-3	TRBV6-5	.	TGTGCCAGCAGTACCTCGGGGCCAACAGATACGCAGTATTTT	CASSTSGPTDTQYF